The subject of this entry is one TCR beta chain. Its specificity is not known. The protocol was immunoSEQ multiplex PCR, while the TCRdb copy is restricted to in-frame clones and leaves out a portion. This sample has fewer than 90,000 clones, with around 90% found just once. The data derive from a study of OX40 agonist ivuxolimab in advanced cancers. Study-level background: The study treated patients with ivuxolimab, an agonistic anti-OX40 (CD134) antibody. Every 2 weeks, ivuxolimab was infused into the patients intravenously at between 0.01 and 10 mg/kg.

Regarding the study as a whole: Blood T cells, both CD4+ and CD8+, expanded clonally by week 6 at 0.1 to 3.0 mg/kg. At 0.1-3.0 mg/kg, partial responders had clonal expansion among the lowest observed.

Sequenced here: CD4+ or CD8+ T cells sorted from blood, sampled in a trial of the OX40 agonist ivuxolimab. The clonotype comes from an adult with an advanced solid tumor such as melanoma, head and neck, liver or kidney cancer.

The CDR3 region has the DNA TGTGCCAGCAGTGGCTTGACAGGGACGAGTAATGGCTACACCTTC. Translating gives CASSGLTGTSNGYTF. The genes are TRBV25-1 and TRBJ1-2; 7 bases fit TRBD1. The V gene's germline CDR1 is MGHDK and CDR2 SYGVNS. The CDR3 consists of 15 residues. V lost 4 bases to trimming and J lost 6 bases; unmatched junction nucleotides: 11.